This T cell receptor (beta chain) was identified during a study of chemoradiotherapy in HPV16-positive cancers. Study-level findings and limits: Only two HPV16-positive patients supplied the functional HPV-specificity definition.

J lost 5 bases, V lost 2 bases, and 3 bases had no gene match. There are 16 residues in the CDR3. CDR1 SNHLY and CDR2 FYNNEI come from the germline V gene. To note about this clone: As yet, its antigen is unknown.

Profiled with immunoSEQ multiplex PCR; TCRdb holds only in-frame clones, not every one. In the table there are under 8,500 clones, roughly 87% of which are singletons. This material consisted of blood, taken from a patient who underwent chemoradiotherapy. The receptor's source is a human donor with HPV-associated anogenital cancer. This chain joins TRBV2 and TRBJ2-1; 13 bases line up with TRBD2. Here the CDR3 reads CASSESGLAGNNEQFF. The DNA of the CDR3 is TGTGCCAGCAGTGAATCGGGACTAGCGGGGAACAATGAGCAGTTCTTC.